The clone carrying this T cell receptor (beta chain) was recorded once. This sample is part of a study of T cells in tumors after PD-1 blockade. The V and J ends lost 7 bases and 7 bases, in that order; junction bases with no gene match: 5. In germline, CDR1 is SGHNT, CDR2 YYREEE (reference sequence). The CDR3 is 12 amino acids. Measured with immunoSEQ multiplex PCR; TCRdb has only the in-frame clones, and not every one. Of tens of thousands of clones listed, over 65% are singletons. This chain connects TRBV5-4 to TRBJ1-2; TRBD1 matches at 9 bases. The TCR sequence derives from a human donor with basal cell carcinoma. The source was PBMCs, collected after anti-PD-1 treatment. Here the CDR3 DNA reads TGTGCCAGCCCTGACAGGGGGGCTGGCTACACCTTC. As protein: CASPDRGAGYTF.